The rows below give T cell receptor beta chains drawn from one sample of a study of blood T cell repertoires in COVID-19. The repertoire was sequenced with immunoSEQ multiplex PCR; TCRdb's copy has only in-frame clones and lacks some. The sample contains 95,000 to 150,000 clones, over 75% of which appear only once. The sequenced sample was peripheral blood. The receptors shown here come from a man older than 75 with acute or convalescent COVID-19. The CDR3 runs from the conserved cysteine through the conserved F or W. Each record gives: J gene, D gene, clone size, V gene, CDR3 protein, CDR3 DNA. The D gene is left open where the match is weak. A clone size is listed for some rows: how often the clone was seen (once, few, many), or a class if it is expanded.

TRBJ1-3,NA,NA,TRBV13,CASSLQQGPRSSGNTIYF,TGTGCCAGCAGCTTACAACAGGGCCCCCGAAGCTCTGGAAACACCATATATTTT
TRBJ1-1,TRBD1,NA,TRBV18,CASSPDRGVNTEAFF,TGTGCCAGCTCACCGGACAGGGGGGTAAACACTGAAGCTTTCTTT
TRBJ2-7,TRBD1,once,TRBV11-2,CASSLVSTGGRYEQYF,TGTGCCAGCAGCTTAGTCTCCACAGGGGGCAGGTACGAGCAGTACTTC
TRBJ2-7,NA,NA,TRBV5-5,CASSQTPGLATGEQYF,TGTGCCAGCAGCCAGACTCCGGGACTGGCAACGGGTGAGCAGTACTTC
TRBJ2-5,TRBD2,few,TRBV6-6,CASSNSGGATETQYF,TGTGCCAGCAGTAATAGCGGGGGGGCCACAGAGACCCAGTACTTC
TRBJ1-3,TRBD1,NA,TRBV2,CASSDQQGVGNTIYF,TGTGCCAGCAGTGACCAACAGGGGGTAGGAAACACCATATATTTT
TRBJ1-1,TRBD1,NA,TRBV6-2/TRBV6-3,CASSYSTQTGLNTEAFF,TGTGCCAGCAGTTACTCTACTCAGACAGGGTTAAACACTGAAGCTTTCTTT
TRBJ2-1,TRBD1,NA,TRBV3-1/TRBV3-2,CASSQETPGTGFYNEQFF,TGTGCCAGCAGCCAAGAGACCCCCGGGACAGGGTTTTACAATGAGCAGTTCTTC
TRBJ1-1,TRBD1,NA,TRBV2,CASSTQGEAEAFF,TGTGCCAGCAGTACTCAGGGGGAGGCTGAAGCTTTCTTT
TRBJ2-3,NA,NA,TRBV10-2,CASSDTSTDTQYF,TGCGCCAGCAGTGATACTAGCACAGATACGCAGTATTTT
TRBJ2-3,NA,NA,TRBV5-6,CASSLAGGTDTQYF,TGTGCCAGCAGCTTGGCAGGGGGCACAGATACGCAGTATTTT
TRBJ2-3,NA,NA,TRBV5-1,CASRKSGGATDTQYF,TGCGCCAGCCGAAAGTCCGGCGGGGCCACAGATACGCAGTATTTT
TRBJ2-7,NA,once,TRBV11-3,CASSELTGHEQYF,TGTGCCAGCAGCGAACTTACAGGTCACGAGCAGTACTTC
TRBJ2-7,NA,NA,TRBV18,CASSPPSVTYEQYF,TGTGCCAGCTCACCACCGTCAGTAACCTACGAGCAGTACTTC
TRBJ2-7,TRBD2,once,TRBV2,CASSAGLVKGHEQYF,TGTGCCAGCAGTGCGGGACTAGTAAAAGGCCACGAGCAGTACTTC
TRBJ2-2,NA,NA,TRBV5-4,CASSGTGWAGELFF,TGTGCCAGCAGCGGAACAGGGTGGGCCGGGGAGCTGTTTTTT
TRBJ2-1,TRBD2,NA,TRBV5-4,CASSQGLAGGTGDEQFF,TGTGCCAGCAGCCAGGGACTAGCGGGAGGTACCGGTGATGAGCAGTTCTTC
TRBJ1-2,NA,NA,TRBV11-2,CASSLTHLGTLELF,TGTGCCAGCAGCTTGACTCATCTAGGGACATTGGAGCTCTTC
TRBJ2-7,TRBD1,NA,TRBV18,CASSPGTGQGPYEQYF,TGTGCCAGCTCACCAGGAACGGGACAGGGGCCCTACGAGCAGTACTTC
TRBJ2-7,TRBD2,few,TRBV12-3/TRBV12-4,CASSLAWTSGIIF,TGTGCCAGCAGTTTAGCCTGGACTAGCGGGATTATATTC
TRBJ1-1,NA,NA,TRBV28,CASSLSGEWNTEAFF,TGTGCCAGCAGTTTATCAGGGGAATGGAACACTGAAGCTTTCTTT
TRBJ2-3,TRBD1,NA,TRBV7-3,CASSLTRDRGPGDTQYF,TGTGCCAGCAGCTTAACGCGGGACAGGGGGCCGGGAGATACGCAGTATTTT
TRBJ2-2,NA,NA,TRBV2,CASSKENTGELFF,TGTGCCAGCTCTAAAGAGAACACCGGGGAGCTGTTTTTT
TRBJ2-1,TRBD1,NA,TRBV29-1,CSVGTGGYNEQFF,TGCAGCGTTGGGACAGGGGGATACAATGAGCAGTTCTTC
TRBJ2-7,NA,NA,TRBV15,CATSRYRGGEQYF,TGTGCCACCAGCAGATACAGGGGAGGCGAGCAGTACTTC
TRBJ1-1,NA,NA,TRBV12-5,CASGLEAFF,TGTGCTAGTGGACTTGAAGCTTTCTTT
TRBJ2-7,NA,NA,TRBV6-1,CASSEGTPGTSKRYF,TGTGCCAGCAGTGAGGGGACGCCCGGGACATCTAAGCGGTACTTC
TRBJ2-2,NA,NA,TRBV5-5,CASSPGQLLTGELFF,TGTGCCAGCAGCCCAGGACAGCTGCTTACCGGGGAGCTGTTTTTT
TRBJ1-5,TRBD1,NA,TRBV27,CASSGTGGSPQHF,TGTGCCAGCAGTGGGACAGGGGGGTCGCCCCAGCATTTT
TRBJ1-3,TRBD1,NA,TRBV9,CASSVVGQGAGNTIYF,TGTGCCAGCAGCGTAGTAGGACAGGGGGCAGGAAACACCATATATTTT
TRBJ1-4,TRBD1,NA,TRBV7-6,CASSSGQGGEKLFF,TGTGCCAGCAGCTCGGGACAGGGAGGTGAAAAACTGTTTTTT
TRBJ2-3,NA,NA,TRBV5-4,CASSFGPAASTDTQYF,TGTGCCAGCAGCTTCGGTCCTGCGGCTAGCACAGATACGCAGTATTTT
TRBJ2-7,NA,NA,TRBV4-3,CASSPGGSAYEQYF,TGCGCCAGCAGCCCAGGGGGGTCGGCCTACGAGCAGTACTTC
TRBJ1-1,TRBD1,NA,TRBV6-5,CASSYGQGARGTEAFF,TGTGCCAGCAGTTACGGGCAGGGGGCGCGCGGGACTGAAGCTTTCTTT
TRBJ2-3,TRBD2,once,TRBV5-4,CASMGGEKTDTQYF,TGTGCCAGCATGGGAGGGGAAAAGACAGATACGCAGTATTTT
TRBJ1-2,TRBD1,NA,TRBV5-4,CASSRDRVVLYGYTF,TGTGCCAGCAGCCGTGACAGGGTAGTTCTCTATGGCTACACCTTC
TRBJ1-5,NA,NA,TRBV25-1,CASSEAGLGQPQHF,TGTGCCAGCAGTGAAGCGGGGCTAGGGCAGCCCCAGCATTTT
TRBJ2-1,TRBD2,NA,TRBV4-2,CASSQKDGAGEGTNEQFF,TGTGCCAGCAGCCAGAAAGATGGGGCGGGAGAGGGAACCAATGAGCAGTTCTTC